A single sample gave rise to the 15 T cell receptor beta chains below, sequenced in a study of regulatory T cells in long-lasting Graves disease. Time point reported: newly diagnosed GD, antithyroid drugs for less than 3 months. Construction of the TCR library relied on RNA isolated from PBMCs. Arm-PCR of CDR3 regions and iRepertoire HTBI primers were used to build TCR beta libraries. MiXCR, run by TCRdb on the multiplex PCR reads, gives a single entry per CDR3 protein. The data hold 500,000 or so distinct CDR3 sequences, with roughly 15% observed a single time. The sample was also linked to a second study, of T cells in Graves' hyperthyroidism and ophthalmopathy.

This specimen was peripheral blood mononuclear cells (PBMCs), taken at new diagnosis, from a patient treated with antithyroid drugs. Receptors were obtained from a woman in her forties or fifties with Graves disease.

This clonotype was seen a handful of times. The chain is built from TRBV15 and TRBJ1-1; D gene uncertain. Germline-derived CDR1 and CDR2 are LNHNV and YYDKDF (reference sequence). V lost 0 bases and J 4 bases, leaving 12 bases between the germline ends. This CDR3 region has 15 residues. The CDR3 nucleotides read TGTGCCACCAGCAGAGAGGTCCAACTATCCACTGAAGCTTTCTTT. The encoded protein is CATSREVQLSTEAFF. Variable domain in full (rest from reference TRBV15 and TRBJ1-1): DAMVIQNPRYQVTQFGKPVTLSCSQTLNHNVMYWYQQKSSQAPKLLFHYYDKDFNNEADTPDNFQSRRPNTSFCFLDIRSPGLGDTAMYLCATSREVQLSTEAFFGQGTRLTVV.

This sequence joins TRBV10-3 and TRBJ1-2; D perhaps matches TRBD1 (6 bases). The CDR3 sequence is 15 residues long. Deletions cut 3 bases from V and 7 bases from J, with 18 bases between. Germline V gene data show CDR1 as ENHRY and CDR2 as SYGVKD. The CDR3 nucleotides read TGTGCCATCAGTGAACGGGACATCGGAAGATGTGGCTACACCTTC. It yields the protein CAISERDIGRCGYTF.

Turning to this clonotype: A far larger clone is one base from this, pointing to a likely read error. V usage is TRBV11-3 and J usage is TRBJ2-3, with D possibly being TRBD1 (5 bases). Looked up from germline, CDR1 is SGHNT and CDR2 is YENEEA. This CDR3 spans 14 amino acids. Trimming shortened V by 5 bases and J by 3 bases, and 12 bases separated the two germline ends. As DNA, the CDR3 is TGTGCCAGCAGCCTTAGACAGCAGACAGATACGCAGTATTTT. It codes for CASSLRQQTDTQYF. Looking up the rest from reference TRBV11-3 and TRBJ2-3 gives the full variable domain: EAGVVQSPRYKIIEKKQPVAFWCNPISGHNTLYWYLQNLGQGPELLIRYENEEAVDDSQLPKDRFSAERLKGVDSTLKIQPAELGDSAVYLCASSLRQQTDTQYFGPGTRLTVL.

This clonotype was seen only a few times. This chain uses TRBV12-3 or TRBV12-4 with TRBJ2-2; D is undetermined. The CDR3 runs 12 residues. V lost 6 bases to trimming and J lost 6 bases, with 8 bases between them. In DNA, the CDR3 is TGTGCCAGCAGGGGCCACCCCGGGGAGCTGTTTTTT. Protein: CASRGHPGELFF.

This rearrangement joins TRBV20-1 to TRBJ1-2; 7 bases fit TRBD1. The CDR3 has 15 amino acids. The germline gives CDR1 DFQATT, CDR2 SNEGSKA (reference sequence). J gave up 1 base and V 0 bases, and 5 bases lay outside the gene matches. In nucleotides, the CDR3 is TGCAGTGCTAGAGATATCACAGGGGTTAACTATGGCTACACCTTC. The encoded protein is CSARDITGVNYGYTF.

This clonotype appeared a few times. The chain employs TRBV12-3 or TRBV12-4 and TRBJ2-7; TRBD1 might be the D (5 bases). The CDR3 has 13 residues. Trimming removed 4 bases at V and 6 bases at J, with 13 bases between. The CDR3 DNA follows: TGTGCCAGCAGTTCGTTGGAAGGGGTCGAGCAGTACTTC. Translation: CASSSLEGVEQYF.

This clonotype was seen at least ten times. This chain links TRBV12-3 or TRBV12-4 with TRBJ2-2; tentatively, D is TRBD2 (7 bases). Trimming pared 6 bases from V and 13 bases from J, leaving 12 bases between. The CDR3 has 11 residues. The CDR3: CASSRGAVLFF. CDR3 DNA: TGTGCCAGCAGCCGGGGGGCAGTGCTGTTTTTT.

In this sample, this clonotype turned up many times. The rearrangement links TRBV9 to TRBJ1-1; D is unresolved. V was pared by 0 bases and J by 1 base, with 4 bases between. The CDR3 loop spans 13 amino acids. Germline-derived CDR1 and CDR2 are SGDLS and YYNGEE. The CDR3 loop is CASSVVSNTEAFF. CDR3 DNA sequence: TGTGCCAGCAGCGTAGTCTCGAACACTGAAGCTTTCTTT.

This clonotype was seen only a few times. This CDR3 reads CASSLVAQAWRYTF. The CDR3 DNA follows: TGTGCCAGCAGCTTGGTAGCGCAGGCCTGGCGCTACACCTTC. V usage is TRBV5-5 and J usage is TRBJ1-2; D gene unclear. Trimming removed 0 bases from V and 9 bases from J, with 15 bases in between. This CDR3 comprises 14 residues. From germline, CDR1 is SGHKS and CDR2 YYEKEE (reference sequence).

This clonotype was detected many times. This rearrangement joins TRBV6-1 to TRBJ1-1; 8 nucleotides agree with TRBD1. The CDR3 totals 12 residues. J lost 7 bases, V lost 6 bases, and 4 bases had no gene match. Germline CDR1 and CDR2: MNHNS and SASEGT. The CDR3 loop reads CASSSGQGEAFF. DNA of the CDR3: TGTGCCAGCAGCTCCGGACAGGGTGAAGCTTTCTTT.

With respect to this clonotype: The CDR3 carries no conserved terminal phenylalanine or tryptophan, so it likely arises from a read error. CDR3 region: CASSPPEGTYEQYL. In DNA, the CDR3 is TGTGCCAGCTCACCACCGGAAGGGACCTACGAGCAGTACCTC. V gene TRBV18 combines with J gene TRBJ2-7, with D hard to call. CDR1 KGHSH and CDR2 LQKENI come from the germline V gene. V was shortened by 0 bases and J by 2 bases, with 8 bases between the two germline ends. The CDR3 totals 14 residues.

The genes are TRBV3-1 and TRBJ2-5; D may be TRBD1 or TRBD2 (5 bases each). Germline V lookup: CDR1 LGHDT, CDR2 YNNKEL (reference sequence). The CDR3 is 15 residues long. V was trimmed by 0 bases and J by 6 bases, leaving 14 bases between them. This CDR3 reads CASSQDRGQGKTQYF. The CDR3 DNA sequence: TGTGCCAGCAGCCAAGACAGAGGGCAGGGAAAGACCCAGTACTTC.

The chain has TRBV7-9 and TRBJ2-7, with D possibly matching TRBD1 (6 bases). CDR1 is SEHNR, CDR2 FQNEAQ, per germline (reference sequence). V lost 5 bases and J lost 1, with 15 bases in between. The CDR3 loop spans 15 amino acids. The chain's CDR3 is CASSRVGRGSYEQYF. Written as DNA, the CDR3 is TGTGCCAGCAGCAGGGTCGGCAGGGGATCCTACGAGCAGTACTTC.

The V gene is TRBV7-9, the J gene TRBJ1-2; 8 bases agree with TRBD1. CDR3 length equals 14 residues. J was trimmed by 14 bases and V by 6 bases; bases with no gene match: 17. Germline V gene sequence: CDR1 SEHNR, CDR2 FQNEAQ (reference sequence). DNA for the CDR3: TGTGCCAGCAGTACTAGTCAGGGGGCTCCCTTCGTTACCTTC. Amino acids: CASSTSQGAPFVTF.

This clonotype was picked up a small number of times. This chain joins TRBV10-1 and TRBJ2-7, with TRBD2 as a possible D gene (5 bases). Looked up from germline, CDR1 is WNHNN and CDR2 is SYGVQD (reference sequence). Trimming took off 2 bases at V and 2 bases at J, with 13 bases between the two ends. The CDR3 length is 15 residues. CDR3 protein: CASSEAEVPTYEQYF. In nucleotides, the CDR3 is TGCGCCAGCAGTGAGGCGGAGGTCCCGACCTACGAGCAGTACTTC.